This entry describes one TCR beta chain. The antigen it binds to is not known. No base-level quality is on record; no much larger clone is a single base apart. The data are from a study of blood T cell repertoires in COVID-19 (dated by TCRdb to the early 2020s). For the wider study: The collaborator samples originated in the United States, Italy and Spain and spanned the acute and convalescent phases of COVID-19. The prospective study material was composed of cDNA or gDNA derived from T cells, B-cell-depleted T cells, or PBMCs. Nearly every sample came with metadata listing a de-identified subject ID, COVID-19 status, age in years and sex. Deeply sampled blood TCRbeta repertoires from subjects exposed to, actively infected with, or recovered from COVID-19 were included in the dataset. Where available, HLA class I and class II types were taken from metadata supplied by the sample provider and were not determined by assay-based typing. Samples were obtained from the ongoing ImmuneRACE study (first 160 participants) and from about 1,300 subjects provided by 6 global collaborators. A freely available public database, intended as a resource for researchers studying the immune response to SARS-CoV-2, is where the repertoires were released. The paper as a whole reports these results and caveats: How much clinical and demographic metadata was included differed by source and by participant, and the metadata was provided uncurated.

The collaborating institutions used their own protocols to collect whole blood in K2EDTA tubes. Collaborator samples were shipped for TCRbeta analysis as frozen whole blood, isolated PBMCs, or DNA extracted from either sample type. The germline V gene supplies CDR1 SQVTM and CDR2 ANQGSEA. The germline ends are 11 bases apart after V is trimmed by 4 bases and J by 8 bases. Inclusive of the bounding cysteine and phenylalanine, the CDR3 is 11 residues long. Only the CDR3 part of the read is kept: 33 bases, read in frame from the first base. TCRbeta CDR3 regions were amplified from genomic DNA using the immunoSEQ Assay, a bias-controlled multiplex PCR. Under the source paper's analysis protocol: Within the assay, amplification of reference gene primers was used to estimate how many nucleated cells each sample contained. To quantify the absolute abundance of each unique TCRbeta CDR3 rearrangement, sequence reads were collapsed and filtered. For each sample, productive Simpson clonality was calculated as the square root of Simpson's diversity index over productive rearrangements. TCRdb holds this immuneACCESS table with in-frame rearrangements only. Some clones are missing; in checked studies, unresolved V genes explain under half, and the rest has no known cause. V and J calls and clone size are given by that table; D and trimming were obtained from the DNA. The sample has under 250,000 clones on record, about 80% of them singletons. In total, the top ten clones hold less than 2.5% of the sample.

The chain was built from TRBV29-1 and TRBJ1-2; the D segment cannot be called with confidence. The sequenced material came from peripheral blood. The clonotype comes from an older woman with acute or convalescent COVID-19. At the DNA level, the sequence is TGCAGCGTTGGTTCCACCAGGGGCTACACCTTC. This yields the protein CSVGSTRGYTF.